Following are 18 T cell receptor beta chains from one sample sequenced in a study of human T cells and chemical hapten exposure. Using its own MiXCR run on the 5' RACE reads, TCRdb lists one record per CDR3 protein. The sample consists of 110,000 or so distinct CDR3 sequences, around a fifth of them appearing once. Unseparated into fractions, whole blood served as the source from which total RNA was extracted. These receptors all stem from a human donor in good health.

There are a few counts of this clonotype. This chain links TRBV27 with TRBJ1-5; a possible D gene is TRBD1 (6 bases). Trimming removed 4 bases from V and 0 bases from J, with 13 bases in between. CDR3 size: 16 residues. Germline values: CDR1 MNHEY, CDR2 SMNVEV (reference sequence). The CDR3 here is CASSSYRALSNQPQHF. The CDR3 coding sequence is TGTGCCAGCAGTTCTTACAGGGCGCTTAGCAATCAGCCCCAGCATTTT.

The chain is built from TRBV3-1 and TRBJ1-6, with D uncertain. The germline CDR1 and CDR2 sequences are LGHDT and YNNKEL (reference sequence). There are 13 residues in the CDR3. V was pared by 4 bases and J by 9 bases, with 10 bases between. CDR3 DNA sequence: TGTGCCAGCAGCCCGAGCATAGGTTCACCCCTCCACTTT. This sequence encodes CASSPSIGSPLHF.

This clonotype was picked up a small number of times. The chain combines TRBV27 with TRBJ2-3, with 10 bases matching TRBD2. The CDR3 contains 16 residues. Germline CDR1 is MNHEY and CDR2 is SMNVEV (reference sequence). J gave up 0 bases and V 5 bases, and 5 bases lay outside the gene matches. The CDR3: CASSPLAGASTDTQYF. The CDR3 DNA sequence: TGTGCCAGCAGTCCGCTAGCGGGGGCTAGCACAGATACGCAGTATTTT.

The chain couples TRBV29-1 to TRBJ2-1, with unresolved D. The CDR3 loop spans 12 amino acids. Germline CDR1 reads SQVTM; CDR2 reads ANQGSEA. The CDR3 is CSAGQANNEQFF. The CDR3 nucleotides read TGCAGTGCCGGGCAGGCGAACAATGAGCAGTTCTTC.

The V and J genes are TRBV28 and TRBJ2-1; tentatively, D is TRBD1 (6 bases). There are 17 residues in the CDR3. Trimming took off 4 bases at V and 7 bases at J, with 23 bases between the two ends. Germline V lookup: CDR1 MDHEN, CDR2 SYDVKM. CDR3 region: CASSSYQGSGLRNEQFF. CDR3 in DNA: TGTGCCAGCAGTTCTTATCAGGGGTCGGGGCTACGGAATGAGCAGTTCTTC. The full variable domain, completed using reference TRBV28 and TRBJ2-1, is DVKVTQSSRYLVKRTGEKVFLECVQDMDHENMFWYRQDPGLGLRLIYFSYDVKMKEKGDIPEGYSVSREKKERFSLILESASTNQTSMYLCASSSYQGSGLRNEQFFGPGTRLTVL.

V usage is TRBV15 and J usage is TRBJ1-6, with 8 nucleotides matching TRBD1. The V and J ends lost 1 base and 7 bases, in that order; junction bases with no gene match: 3. This CDR3 comprises 15 residues. Germline V lookup: CDR1 LNHNV, CDR2 YYDKDF (reference sequence). DNA for the CDR3: TGTGCCACCAGCAGAGGGGACAGGTGGAATTCACCCCTCCACTTT. Translation gives CATSRGDRWNSPLHF.

This clonotype has only one observation. The rearrangement links TRBV20-1 to TRBJ1-2; D is perhaps TRBD1 (5 bases). CDR3 length equals 13 residues. Germline V CDR1 and CDR2: DFQATT, SNEGSKA (reference sequence). With 3 bases removed from V and 6 bases from J, the gap between germline ends came to 14 bases. In nucleotides, the CDR3 is TGCAGTGCTAGCGAAGGGGACGGAGATGGCTACACCTTC. It encodes CSASEGDGDGYTF.

The chain couples TRBV28 to TRBJ2-2; either TRBD1 or TRBD2 may supply D (7 bases each). Looked up from germline, CDR1 is MDHEN and CDR2 is SYDVKM. Trimming cost V 3 bases and J 4 bases, with 21 bases left between them. This CDR3 is built from 18 residues. This CDR3 is CASSFPLGRQGVTGELFF. The CDR3 region has the DNA TGTGCCAGCAGTTTCCCCCTCGGGAGGCAGGGGGTCACCGGGGAGCTGTTTTTT.

The chain combines TRBV7-8 with TRBJ1-4; D ambiguous. The V and J ends lost 2 bases and 0 bases respectively, with 16 bases between them. The CDR3 has 18 residues. The germline CDR1 and CDR2 sequences are SGHVS and FQNEAQ. This CDR3 is CASSLQPGGIATNEKLFF. CDR3 nucleotide sequence: TGTGCCAGCAGCTTACAGCCGGGAGGGATCGCAACTAATGAAAAACTGTTTTTT. Complete variable domain (other parts from reference TRBV7-8 and TRBJ1-4): GAGVSQSPRYKVAKRGQDVALRCDPISGHVSLFWYQQALGQGPEFLTYFQNEAQLDKSGLPSDRFFAERPEGSVSTLKIQRTQQEDSAVYLCASSLQPGGIATNEKLFFGSGTQLSVL.

The gene calls are TRBV5-1 and TRBJ2-5, with D tentatively TRBD1 or TRBD2 (5 bases each). V was cut by 1 base and J by 1 base, with 8 bases left in between. This CDR3 contains 14 residues. Germline V gene lookup returns CDR1 SGHRS and CDR2 YFSETQ. CDR3 protein: CASSLWGTQETQYF. The CDR3 region has the DNA TGCGCCAGCAGCTTGTGGGGGACCCAAGAGACCCAGTACTTC.

J is TRBJ2-1 and V is TRBV4-1; 7 bases match TRBD2. Trimming cost V 0 bases and J 8 bases; bases outside gene matches: 10. Germline CDR1 and CDR2: MGHRA and YSYEKL. The CDR3 contains 16 residues. CDR3 amino acids: CASSQDGLAERDEQFF. Written as DNA, the CDR3 is TGCGCCAGCAGCCAAGATGGCCTAGCGGAGAGGGATGAGCAGTTCTTC.

This clonotype was counted a few times. The chain recombines TRBV5-1 with TRBJ2-7; maybe TRBD1 (5 bases). The V gene's germline CDR1 is SGHRS and CDR2 YFSETQ. Trimming removed 2 bases at V and 0 bases at J, with 18 bases between. The CDR3 totals 17 residues. The CDR3 DNA reads TGCGCCAGCAGCTTCCAACAAAGCAGGGTAAGCTCCTACGAGCAGTACTTC. It specifies CASSFQQSRVSSYEQYF.

The rearrangement uses TRBV14 and TRBJ1-6; 9 positions agree with TRBD1. This CDR3 region has 18 residues. Germline loops: CDR1 SGHDN, CDR2 FVKESK. The V gene end was trimmed by 2 bases and the J gene end by 3 bases; junction bases not matched to a gene: 8. The CDR3 sequence: CASSQSGTGRYYNSPLHF. CDR3 DNA sequence: TGTGCCAGCAGCCAATCCGGGACAGGGAGATACTATAATTCACCCCTCCACTTT.

This chain links TRBV4-1 with TRBJ2-7, with 9 positions matching TRBD2. The CDR3 totals 15 residues. CDR1 and CDR2 from the germline V gene are MGHRA and YSYEKL. V gave up 5 bases and J gave up 3 bases; unmatched junction bases: 8. The CDR3 DNA sequence: TGCGCCAGCAGCTTACGGACTAGCGCAGACTACGAGCAGTACTTC. It yields the protein CASSLRTSADYEQYF.

The rearrangement joins TRBV2 to TRBJ2-2; no reliable D call. The CDR3 length is 15 residues. Trimming removed 4 bases from V and 1 base from J, with 10 bases in between. CDR1 is SNHLY and CDR2 is FYNNEI in the germline V gene. The CDR3 DNA reads as TGTGCCAGCAGTGGGAAGGCCGTGAACACCGGGGAGCTGTTTTTT. Translated, it gives CASSGKAVNTGELFF.

This clonotype was observed a handful of times. The chain couples TRBV20-1 to TRBJ1-1; D gene ambiguous. Germline V gene lookup returns CDR1 DFQATT and CDR2 SNEGSKA (reference sequence). Trimming removed 6 bases at V and 7 bases at J, with 21 bases between. CDR3 length equals 14 residues. CDR3 sequence (DNA): TGCAGTGCCGCTAAAAGTAGCCTGTATGATGAAGCTTTCTTT. Protein sequence: CSAAKSSLYDEAFF.

This chain uses TRBV28 with TRBJ2-3; 7 positions agree with TRBD2. Trimming removed 1 base from V and 4 bases from J; junction bases left unmatched: 5. Germline-derived CDR1 and CDR2 are MDHEN and SYDVKM. The CDR3 is 15 amino acids. CDR3 loop: CASSLSGRGADTQYF. Written as DNA, the CDR3 is TGTGCCAGCAGTTTATCGGGCCGGGGGGCAGATACGCAGTATTTT.

This clonotype was observed a handful of times. The V gene is TRBV4-1, the J gene TRBJ2-3; D may be TRBD1 or TRBD2 (6 bases each). The CDR3 loop spans 16 amino acids. The V end was cut by 3 bases, the J end by 0 bases, with 13 bases between. The V gene's germline CDR1 is MGHRA and CDR2 YSYEKL. The CDR3 region has the DNA TGCGCCAGCAGCCACAGGAGGGGGACTAGCACAGATACGCAGTATTTT. Translating gives CASSHRRGTSTDTQYF.